This T cell receptor (beta chain) derives from a study of T cells in Graves' hyperthyroidism and ophthalmopathy. Study-level results: For ophthalmopathy, model prediction preceded onset by a median about 6 months.

In regard to this clonotype: The antigen remains undetermined.

The CDR3 spans 13 residues. Germline loops: CDR1 SNHLY, CDR2 FYNNEI. V lost 7 bases and J lost 1, with 9 bases in between. The source material, RNA transcripts, was used to amplify TCR beta CDR3 regions. First-round RT-PCR of the TCR CDR3 relied on the HTBI primer set. TCRdb reprocessed the multiplex PCR reads with MiXCR, giving one entry per CDR3 protein. The sample contains a few hundred thousand distinct CDR3 sequences, roughly 50% of which appear only once. A patient was excluded if there was uncontrolled infection, other autoimmune disease, pregnancy or lactation. Source material: peripheral blood or thyroid tissue (not recorded which). The clonotype originates from a woman between 18 and 29 years old with Graves' hyperthyroidism. The genes are TRBV2 and TRBJ2-3; no firm D call. This chain's CDR3 is CASTMTRTDTQYF. In DNA, the CDR3 is TGTGCCAGCACTATGACCCGCACAGATACGCAGTATTTT.